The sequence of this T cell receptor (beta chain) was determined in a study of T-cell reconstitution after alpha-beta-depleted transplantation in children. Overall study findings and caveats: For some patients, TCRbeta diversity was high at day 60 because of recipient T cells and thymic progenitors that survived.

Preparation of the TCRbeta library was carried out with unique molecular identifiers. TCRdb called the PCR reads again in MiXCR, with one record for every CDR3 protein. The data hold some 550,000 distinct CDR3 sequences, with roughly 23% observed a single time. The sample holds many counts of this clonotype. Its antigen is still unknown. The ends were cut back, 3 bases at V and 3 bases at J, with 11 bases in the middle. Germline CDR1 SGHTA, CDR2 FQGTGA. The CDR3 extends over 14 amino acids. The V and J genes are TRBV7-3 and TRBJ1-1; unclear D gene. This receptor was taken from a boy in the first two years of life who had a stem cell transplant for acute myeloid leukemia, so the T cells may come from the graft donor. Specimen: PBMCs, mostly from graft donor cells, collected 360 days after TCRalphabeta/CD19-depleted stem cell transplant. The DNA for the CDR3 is TGTGCCAGCAGCTTTACCCCGACGGACACTGAAGCTTTCTTT. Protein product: CASSFTPTDTEAFF.